This T cell receptor (beta chain) is from a study of T cell changes during pregnancy in multiple sclerosis. The table came from immunoSEQ multiplex PCR; TCRdb's copy has only in-frame clones and leaves some out. Of 40,000 to 45,000 clones in the sample, roughly 89% were seen once. V trimming: 5 bases; J trimming: 5 bases; junction bases outside the gene matches: 7. The CDR3 is made up of 16 amino acids. CDR1 and CDR2 (germline): KGHSH, LQKENI. The TCR was taken from a female donor with multiple sclerosis, enrolled in a pregnancy study. Sequenced material: CD4+ T cells from peripheral blood mononuclear cells, taken in the first trimester of pregnancy. The chain links TRBV18 to TRBJ2-1, with 12 bases lining up with TRBD2. CDR3 bases: TGTGCCAGCTCATTTCTAGCGGGAGGGTTAGACAATGAGCAGTTCTTC. It encodes CASSFLAGGLDNEQFF.